This TCR beta chain was documented in a study of blood T cells in healthy people across ages. The study's findings and limits: Long-lived donors carried more naive CD4+ cells and greater diversity than aged donors.

In germline, CDR1 is LNHNV, CDR2 YYDKDF (reference sequence). The CDR3 loop spans 13 amino acids. This clonotype was found a few times. Its cognate antigen is unknown. A read error may be the cause here, since a much bigger clone is one base away. With a J-beta primer mix and a sample-barcoded 5' primer, a second PCR ran about 7 to 12 cycles. TCRdb reprocessed the 5' RACE reads via MiXCR and lists one record per CDR3 protein. The profile covers more than 800,000 distinct CDR3 sequences, with under 30% appearing a single time and 17% taken by the ten largest. The sample, about 9.7 milliliters of peripheral blood, was drawn from each donor.

The sequenced material came from blood. This receptor was identified in a woman of 80 years or more in good health. This rearrangement joins TRBV15 to TRBJ2-1; D call uncertain. The DNA of the CDR3 is TGTGCCACCAGCCGAGAGCTAGAGTACGAGCAGTTCTTC. Amino acids: CATSRELEYEQFF.